The 18 T cell receptor beta chains below were found in one sample sequenced in a study of T cell repertoires in cytomegalovirus infection. Via MiXCR, TCRdb re-called the reads, giving one row per CDR3 protein. The sample yields approximately 290,000 distinct CDR3 sequences, about 26% seen once. Sequences were obtained from PBMCs. These receptors originate from a human donor in good health (CMV status not recorded). Some clones in this sample may be carry-over from other donors' samples.

V and J are TRBV20-1 and TRBJ1-6; D is unclear. Trimming removed 2 bases at V and 8 bases at J, with 7 bases between. The CDR3 sequence is 12 residues long. From germline, CDR1 is DFQATT and CDR2 SNEGSKA (reference sequence). The CDR3 coding sequence is TGCAGTGCTAGAATCGGAGATTCACCCCTCCACTTT. Its translation is CSARIGDSPLHF.

The J gene is TRBJ1-4, the V gene TRBV7-2; the match to TRBD1 covers 9 bases. The length of the CDR3 is 15 residues. The trim removed 5 bases at V and 10 bases at J, leaving 11 bases unmatched. CDR1 and CDR2 from the germline V gene are SGHTA and FQGNSA. The CDR3 DNA sequence: TGTGCCAGCAGCAGTAGACAGGGGGTGGACGGAAAACTGTTTTTT. This sequence encodes CASSSRQGVDGKLFF.

The chain links TRBV19 to TRBJ2-7, with TRBD2 matching over 14 bases. This CDR3 comprises 15 residues. CDR1 is LNHDA and CDR2 is SQIVND in the germline V gene (reference sequence). V lost 5 bases to trimming and J lost 2 bases; unmatched junction nucleotides: 2. This CDR3 is CASSWTSGRTYEQYF. CDR3 DNA: TGTGCCAGTAGTTGGACTAGCGGGAGGACCTACGAGCAGTACTTC.

The genes are TRBV7-2 and TRBJ1-2; D gene uncertain. The germline CDR1 and CDR2 sequences are SGHTA and FQGNSA. V lost 3 bases and J 3 bases, leaving 11 bases between the germline ends. The CDR3 length is 14 residues. For the CDR3, the DNA is TGTGCCAGCAGCTTTACCCTGACGGACTATGGCTACACCTTC. Its protein product is CASSFTLTDYGYTF.

This chain joins TRBV13 and TRBJ2-2; 9 bases match TRBD1. The germline CDR1 and CDR2 sequences are PRHDT and FYEKMQ (reference sequence). V trimming: 5 bases; J trimming: 7 bases; junction bases outside the gene matches: 5. This CDR3 is built from 14 residues. DNA for the CDR3: TGTGCCAGCAGCGTACAGGGGGCAATCGGGGAGCTGTTTTTT. It translates to CASSVQGAIGELFF. The variable domain in full, with the rest retrieved from reference TRBV13 and TRBJ2-2, is AAGVIQSPRHLIKEKRETATLKCYPIPRHDTVYWYQQGPGQDPQFLISFYEKMQSDKGSIPDRFSAQQFSDYHSELNMSSLELGDSALYFCASSVQGAIGELFFGEGSRLTVL.

This chain links TRBV7-2 with TRBJ2-1; 7 bases match TRBD2. Trimming at V came to 3 bases and at J to 5 bases, leaving 7 bases not matched to a gene. The germline CDR1 and CDR2 sequences are SGHTA and FQGNSA. This CDR3 is 15 amino acids long. CDR3 sequence: CASSFLTSSNNEQFF. The CDR3, as DNA: TGTGCCAGCAGCTTCTTGACTAGCTCTAACAATGAGCAGTTCTTC.

The chain has TRBV29-1 and TRBJ1-2; TRBD1 matches at 8 bases. This CDR3 comprises 12 residues. The germline V gene has CDR1 SQVTM and CDR2 ANQGSEA. V lost 7 bases to trimming and J lost 4 bases; unmatched junction nucleotides: 5. For the CDR3, the DNA is TGCAGCGGTGCAGACAGGGGCTATGGCTACACCTTC. Its translation: CSGADRGYGYTF.

The chain employs TRBV10-3 and TRBJ2-1; 7 nucleotides agree with TRBD2. CDR3 length equals 15 residues. J gave up 0 bases and V 7 bases, and 6 bases lay outside the gene matches. In germline, CDR1 is ENHRY, CDR2 SYGVKD. CDR3 nucleotides: TGTGCCATCATTGCCAAGCGGGGCTCCTACAATGAGCAGTTCTTC. Protein: CAIIAKRGSYNEQFF.

The rearrangement uses TRBV7-6 and TRBJ2-7; D perhaps matches TRBD2 (5 bases). V lost 2 bases and J lost 2, with 7 bases in between. CDR1 is SGHVS, CDR2 FNYEAQ, per germline. The CDR3 runs 13 residues. The DNA of the CDR3 is TGTGCCAGCAGCTTAAGCGGTACCTACGAGCAGTACTTC. Translating gives CASSLSGTYEQYF.

This clonotype was detected only a few times. V gene TRBV6-5 combines with J gene TRBJ2-2; D call uncertain. Per germline, CDR1 MNHEY and CDR2 SVGAGI. The V end was cut by 1 base, the J end by 3 bases, with 9 bases between. This CDR3 is built from 15 residues. The CDR3 loop reads CASSYFDSDTGELFF. For the CDR3, the DNA is TGTGCCAGCAGTTACTTTGATTCCGACACCGGGGAGCTGTTTTTT.

This chain joins TRBV6-5 and TRBJ2-5; D remains ambiguous. This CDR3 has 12 amino acids. Trimming removed 6 bases at V and 0 bases at J, with 5 bases between. In germline, CDR1 is MNHEY, CDR2 SVGAGI. The chain's CDR3 is CASRDHQETQYF. The DNA of the CDR3 is TGTGCCAGCAGGGACCACCAAGAGACCCAGTACTTC.

The chain carries TRBV28 and TRBJ2-7; D is undetermined. Per the germline V gene, CDR1 is MDHEN and CDR2 is SYDVKM. The CDR3 is made up of 12 amino acids. With 5 bases removed from V and 7 bases from J, the gap between germline ends came to 12 bases. The DNA for the CDR3 is TGTGCCAGCAGTATCCGCCGAGGTGAGCAGTACTTC. Protein product: CASSIRRGEQYF.

This clonotype was observed at least ten times. The chain combines TRBV19 with TRBJ1-5; possible D gene TRBD1, 5 bases. CDR1 is LNHDA, CDR2 SQIVND, per germline (reference sequence). V lost 5 bases, J lost 7 bases, and 24 bases lay in between. This CDR3 spans 17 amino acids. The CDR3 protein is CASSVTTRSGGKQPQHF. In DNA, the CDR3 is TGTGCCAGTAGTGTAACGACTCGATCGGGGGGGAAACAGCCCCAGCATTTT.

In this sample, this clonotype turned up a few times. V usage is TRBV20-1 and J usage is TRBJ2-1; possible D gene TRBD2, 5 bases. The V and J ends lost 3 bases and 8 bases respectively, with 11 bases between them. CDR3 length: 12 residues. CDR1 and CDR2 from the germline V gene are DFQATT and SNEGSKA (reference sequence). The CDR3 DNA is TGCAGTGCTAGTTGGGGAGACGATGAGCAGTTCTTC. It is translated as CSASWGDDEQFF.

This clonotype came up many times. The chain uses TRBV7-2 and TRBJ1-1; tentative D call: TRBD1 (5 bases). Germline lookup yields CDR1 SGHTA and CDR2 FQGNSA. V was clipped by 1 base and J by 4 bases, with 7 bases between them. The CDR3 extends over 13 amino acids. CDR3 amino acids: CASSLVRVTEAFF. In nucleotides, the CDR3 is TGTGCCAGCAGCTTAGTCAGGGTCACTGAAGCTTTCTTT.

The rearrangement uses TRBV10-3 and TRBJ2-2; 8 bases line up with TRBD2. The germline V gene encodes CDR1 ENHRY and CDR2 SYGVKD. The CDR3 has 14 amino acids. V shed 6 bases, J shed 6 bases, and the junction held 6 bases outside the gene matches. The CDR3 spells CAISGLARSGELFF. The DNA for the CDR3 is TGTGCCATCAGCGGACTAGCTAGGTCCGGGGAGCTGTTTTTT.

The chain joins TRBV7-6 to TRBJ1-1; no clear D gene. Germline CDR1 is SGHVS and CDR2 is FNYEAQ. The V gene lost 5 bases and the J gene lost 1 base, with 8 bases spanning the gap. The CDR3 extends over 13 amino acids. CDR3 DNA: TGTGCCAGCAGCCGCGGAGAGAACACTGAAGCTTTCTTT. The encoded protein is CASSRGENTEAFF.

The table lists this clonotype with many counts. V and J are TRBV12-3 or TRBV12-4 and TRBJ2-3, with no clear D. This CDR3 has 13 residues. Deletions cut 2 bases from V and 1 base from J, with 4 bases between. The CDR3 region is CASSLRGTDTQYF. In DNA form, the CDR3 reads TGTGCCAGCAGTTTAAGGGGCACAGATACGCAGTATTTT.